The TCR beta chain described here comes from a study of cytomegalovirus exposure and HLA in healthy donors. Study background: Early released data comprised some 85 million unique TCRs from HLA-typed donors.

A multiplex PCR was run with 60 Vbeta primers and 13 Jbeta primers. Only in-frame clones appear in the TCRdb table, and some are missing; sequencing was by immunoSEQ multiplex PCR. Found here are about 140,000 clones, roughly three quarters of them singletons; the top ten hold about 3.1%. Germline V lookup: CDR1 SGHTA, CDR2 FQGNSA. The CDR3 spans 15 residues. V shed 5 bases and J 5 bases; nucleotides not matched to a gene: 9. With regard to this clone: Its specificity is not known.

The study's findings and limits: Being productive about 90% or about 30% of the time was typical of most TCR beta V segments in an earlier analysis. Reports indicate that TCR beta sequences accurately predicted the HLA-A and HLA-B alleles of most subjects. Later analysis suggested most CMV-associated TCR beta chains were HLA-restricted.

The specimen was PBMCs. The clonotype was recovered from a female donor in good health and CMV-seronegative. This chain joins TRBV7-2 and TRBJ2-1, with TRBD2 matching over 7 bases. The CDR3 here is CASSRGRERHNEQFF. In DNA, the CDR3 is TGTGCCAGCAGCCGAGGGCGGGAGAGGCACAATGAGCAGTTCTTC.